The TCR beta chain under discussion was sequenced for a study of cytomegalovirus exposure and HLA in healthy donors. This PCR relied on a set of 60 Vbeta primers and 13 Jbeta primers. Data came from immunoSEQ multiplex PCR; TCRdb stores just in-frame clones and leaves some out. This sample's table has some 120,000 clones. The germline CDR1 and CDR2 sequences are KGHSH and LQKENI. CDR3 size: 15 residues. Trimming took off 2 bases at V and 1 base at J, with 11 bases between the two ends. The sequence was obtained from a young man in good health and CMV-seronegative. The material sequenced was PBMCs. The rearrangement joins TRBV18 to TRBJ2-5, with D perhaps TRBD2 (6 bases). The CDR3 protein is CASSPTFGGQETQYF. As DNA, the CDR3 is TGTGCCAGCTCACCAACCTTCGGGGGCCAAGAGACCCAGTACTTC.